This entry lists 9 T cell receptor beta chains sequenced from one sample in a study of cytomegalovirus exposure and HLA in healthy donors. It was with 60 Vbeta and 13 Jbeta primers that the PCR ran. The data were produced by immunoSEQ multiplex PCR, yet TCRdb's version contains in-frame clones alone and is incomplete. Here the sample spans roughly 160,000 clones, approximately 80% being singletons. Sequenced sample: PBMCs. All receptors come from a male donor in good health and CMV-seronegative.

This clone showed up just a few times. V and J are TRBV6-1 and TRBJ2-5, with 12 bases identical to TRBD2. Germline V gene data show CDR1 as MNHNS and CDR2 as SASEGT. The CDR3 spans 15 residues. Unmatched junction bases numbered 5, after V lost 4 bases and J lost 5 bases. CDR3 sequence: CASSALAGGSETQYF. The CDR3 nucleotides read TGTGCCAGCAGTGCCCTAGCGGGGGGGAGTGAGACCCAGTACTTC.

The chain carries TRBV5-1 and TRBJ2-1; D is possibly TRBD2 (5 bases). The V end was cut by 0 bases, the J end by 5 bases, with 9 bases between. The CDR3 has 14 amino acids. The germline CDR1 and CDR2 sequences are SGHRS and YFSETQ. The CDR3 nucleotides are TGCGCCAGCAGCTTGGTAGCCGGGAACAATGAGCAGTTCTTC. Its protein is CASSLVAGNNEQFF.

This chain joins TRBV1 and TRBJ2-5; whether TRBD2, the table's D call, matches the DNA was not checked. TRBV1 counts as a pseudogene. The CDR3 contains 15 residues. DNA of the CDR3: TGCACCAGCAGCCAGACTAGCGGGAGATTGGAGACCCAGTACTTC. Translation gives CTSSQTSGRLETQYF.

V usage is TRBV27 and J usage is TRBJ2-2; D perhaps matches TRBD1 (5 bases). V shed 5 bases and J shed 9 bases, with 7 bases lying between them. Germline V gene data show CDR1 as MNHEY and CDR2 as SMNVEV (reference sequence). The CDR3 has 11 residues. The CDR3 DNA sequence: TGTGCCAGCAGTGTGGGGCGGGAGCTGTTTTTT. Its protein is CASSVGRELFF.

This clone was counted only a few times. The rearrangement joins TRBV5-6 to TRBJ1-5; D possibly corresponds to TRBD1 (6 bases). The CDR3 is 14 amino acids. The V gene lost 1 base and the J gene lost 3 bases, with 8 bases spanning the gap. CDR1 SGHDT and CDR2 YYEEEE come from the germline V gene. CDR3 DNA sequence: TGTGCCAGCAGCTTGACAGGGATCAATCAGCCCCAGCATTTT. Its protein product is CASSLTGINQPQHF.

The J gene is TRBJ2-1, the V gene TRBV11-3; possible D gene TRBD2, 5 bases. Germline CDR1 SGHNT, CDR2 YENEEA. V was pared by 1 base and J by 6 bases, with 13 bases between. This CDR3 contains 15 residues. In DNA, the CDR3 is TGTGCCAGCAGCTTAGGAGGAGGCGGCATCAATGAGCAGTTCTTC. This translates into CASSLGGGGINEQFF.

This sequence joins TRBV4-3 and TRBJ2-7; possible D gene TRBD1, 6 bases. CDR3 length: 14 amino acids. CDR1 and CDR2 (germline): LGHNA, YSLEER. V was pared by 2 bases and J by 7 bases, with 15 bases between. The DNA of the CDR3 is TGCGCCAGCAGCCAATTAACAGGGTCGAAGGAGCAGTACTTC. Its protein product is CASSQLTGSKEQYF.

This chain links TRBV28 with TRBJ1-5, with 8 bases fitting TRBD1. CDR3 length: 16 amino acids. The germline gives CDR1 MDHEN, CDR2 SYDVKM. J gave up 2 bases and V 7 bases, and 10 bases lay outside the gene matches. The CDR3 nucleotides are TGTGCCAGCACTCTGACAGGGGTCTTGGGCAATCAGCCCCAGCATTTT. It codes for CASTLTGVLGNQPQHF.

The chain couples TRBV19 to TRBJ2-3, with 8 bases identical to TRBD2. V dropped 6 bases and J dropped 2; count of bases not matched to a gene: 7. The CDR3 contains 15 residues. Germline lookup yields CDR1 LNHDA and CDR2 SQIVND (reference sequence). CDR3 region: CASRKLAASTDTQYF. CDR3 coding DNA: TGTGCCAGTAGGAAACTAGCGGCTTCCACAGATACGCAGTATTTT.